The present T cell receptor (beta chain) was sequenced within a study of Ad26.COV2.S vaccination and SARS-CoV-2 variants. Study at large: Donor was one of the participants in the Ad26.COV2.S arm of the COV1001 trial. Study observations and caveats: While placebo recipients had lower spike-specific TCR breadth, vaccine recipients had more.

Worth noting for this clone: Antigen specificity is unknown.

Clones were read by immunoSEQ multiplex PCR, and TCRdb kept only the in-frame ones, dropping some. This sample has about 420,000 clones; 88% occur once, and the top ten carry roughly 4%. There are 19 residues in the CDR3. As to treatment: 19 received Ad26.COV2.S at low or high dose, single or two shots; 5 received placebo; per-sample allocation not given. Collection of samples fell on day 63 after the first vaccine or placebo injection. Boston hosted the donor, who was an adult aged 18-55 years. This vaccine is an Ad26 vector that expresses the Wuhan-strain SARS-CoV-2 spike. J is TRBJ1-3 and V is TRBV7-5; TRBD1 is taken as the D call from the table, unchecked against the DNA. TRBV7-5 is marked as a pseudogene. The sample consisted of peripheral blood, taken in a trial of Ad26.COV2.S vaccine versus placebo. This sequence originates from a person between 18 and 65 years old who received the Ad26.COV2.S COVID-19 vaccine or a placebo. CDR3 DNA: TGTGTCAGAAGCTCCCGCGGGACAGGCCGTCTCAACTCTGGAAACACCATATATTTT. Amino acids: CVRSSRGTGRLNSGNTIYF.